Listed below are T cell receptor beta chains from one sample, sequenced in a study of preoperative IRX-2 immunotherapy in early breast cancer. Repertoires were generated with immunoSEQ multiplex PCR, while TCRdb's copy carries only in-frame clones and drops some. The sample yields roughly 27,000 clones, around 74% seen once. Sequences were derived from lymph node tissue, sampled after IRX-2 immunotherapy. Receptor source: a human donor with breast cancer. The CDR3 runs from the conserved cysteine through the conserved F or W. A D gene is named only where the DNA matches it firmly. A row's size may be missing; if present it is once, few, many or a size class.

j_call | clone_size | v_call | d_call | cdr3_nt | cdr3_aa
TRBJ1-2 | . | TRBV7-5 | . | TGTGCCAGCAGCTTGGCGGACAGGGTCTATGGCTACACCTTC | CASSLADRVYGYTF
TRBJ1-1 | . | TRBV10-2 | . | TGCGCCAGCAGTGGGACAAGGCAGAACACTGAAGCTTTCTTT | CASSGTRQNTEAFF
TRBJ2-2 | once | TRBV7-4 | TRBD1 | TGTGCCAGCTCACCGACAGGGGCCCCTAACACCGGGGAGCTGTTTTTT | CASSPTGAPNTGELFF
TRBJ1-1 | . | TRBV14 | . | TGTGCCAGCAGCCAAGCTGGGATGAACACTGAAGCTTTCTTT | CASSQAGMNTEAFF
TRBJ2-3 | . | TRBV7-5 | . | TGTGCCAGCAGCCGGGAACGCGCCCAATTTAGCACAGATACGCAGTATTTT | CASSRERAQFSTDTQYF
TRBJ2-1 | medium-sized | TRBV28 | TRBD2 | TGTGCCAGCAGTTTTTTCGCACTAGCGGGAGAGCAGTTCTTC | CASSFFALAGEQFF
TRBJ2-7 | . | TRBV15 | . | TGTGCCACCAGCAGAGGGGGAGAAACCTACGAGCAGTACTTC | CATSRGGETYEQYF
TRBJ2-1 | . | TRBV7-7 | TRBD1 | TGTGCCAGCAGCGCGGGACAGGGGACCTACAATGAGCAGTTCTTC | CASSAGQGTYNEQFF
TRBJ2-7 | . | TRBV11-3 | . | TGTGCCAGCAGCTTAGGGAGGGGGCGCGTCTACGAGCAGTACTTC | CASSLGRGRVYEQYF
TRBJ2-7 | . | TRBV15 | TRBD2 | TGTGCCACCAGCAGAGATGGGAGGGCTTCCTACGAGCAGTACTTC | CATSRDGRASYEQYF
TRBJ2-5 | few | TRBV6-8 | . | TGTGCCAGCAGTGACAGGACAGCTCAAGAGACCCAGTACTTC | CASSDRTAQETQYF
TRBJ1-1 | . | TRBV6-8 | . | TGTGCCAGCAGTTTTAGTACTCCCTCCCGCACTGAAGCTTTCTTT | CASSFSTPSRTEAFF
TRBJ1-3 | . | TRBV6-8 | TRBD1 | TGTGCCAGCGCCTACGTTGGGACAGGGGGAAACACCATATATTTT | CASAYVGTGGNTIYF
TRBJ1-1 | . | TRBV11-3 | TRBD1 | TGTGCCAGCAGCCTTAGGACAGGTAACACTGAAGCTTTCTTT | CASSLRTGNTEAFF
TRBJ1-2 | . | TRBV10-2 | . | TGCGCCAGCCAGAACCCAGCTAACTATGGCTACACCTTC | CASQNPANYGYTF
TRBJ1-5 | . | TRBV19 | . | TGTGCCAGTGGAGAGACGCGGGGGGCGAGGAGCAATCAGCCCCAGCATTTT | CASGETRGARSNQPQHF
TRBJ1-2 | . | TRBV6-8 | TRBD1 | TGTGCCAGCTCCCCTCGAGGGGGCGCGTGGACCTTC | CASSPRGGAWTF
TRBJ2-2 | . | TRBV11-3 | TRBD2 | TGTGCCAGCAGCACGGGACTAGCGGGATCGAACACCGGGGAGCTGTTTTTT | CASSTGLAGSNTGELFF
TRBJ2-7 | . | TRBV28 | TRBD1 | TGTGCCAGCAGTTTAGACAGGGGAAGCGAGCAGTACTTC | CASSLDRGSEQYF
TRBJ2-1 | . | TRBV19 | TRBD1 | TGTGCCAGTAGTGCACAAACACGGGACAGGGAAAGGGTCTCCTACAATGAGCAGTTCTTC | CASSAQTRDRERVSYNEQFF
TRBJ2-1 | . | TRBV19 | . | TGTGCCAGTAGACTTAGCAGGAGCCCCTACAATGAGCAGTTCTTC | CASRLSRSPYNEQFF
TRBJ1-2 | . | TRBV11-3 | . | TGTGCCAGCAGCCCCCCGGTGGGGGGGCGTAGCTATGGCTACACCTTC | CASSPPVGGRSYGYTF
TRBJ2-7 | . | TRBV6-8 | TRBD1 | TGTGCCAGCAGGACAGGGGGCTACGAGCAGTACTTC | CASRTGGYEQYF
TRBJ2-7 | . | TRBV7-1 | TRBD2 | TGTGCCAGCAGCTTAGCGGGAGCCTACGAGCAGTACTTC | CASSLAGAYEQYF
TRBJ1-1 | . | TRBV11-3 | . | TGTGCCAGCAGCTTAGATGTCGTCGGGACACTGAACACTGAAGCTTTCTTT | CASSLDVVGTLNTEAFF
TRBJ2-1 | . | TRBV7-7 | . | TGTGCCAGCAGCTTAGGGAGCTCCCCTTACAATGAGCAGTTCTTC | CASSLGSSPYNEQFF
TRBJ2-7 | . | TRBV6-8 | TRBD1 | TGTGCCAGCAGTTTCGGACAGGGAGGCACCTACGAGCAGTACTTC | CASSFGQGGTYEQYF
TRBJ2-7 | . | TRBV19 | TRBD1 | TGTGCCAGTACTCCGGGACAGGGGGGCTCCTACGAGCAGTACTTC | CASTPGQGGSYEQYF
TRBJ1-5 | . | TRBV19 | TRBD1 | TGTGCCAGTAGTACCTCCGGGACAGTTTATAGCAATCAGCCCCAGCATTTT | CASSTSGTVYSNQPQHF
TRBJ2-2 | . | TRBV19 | . | TGTGCCAGCTCATCCGGAGCTGCGAACACCGGGGAGCTGTTTTTT | CASSSGAANTGELFF
TRBJ1-1 | . | TRBV6-8 | TRBD1 | TGTGCCAGCAGTTACGGGACAGTGAACACTGAAGCTTTCTTT | CASSYGTVNTEAFF
TRBJ2-7 | . | TRBV15 | TRBD1 | TGTGCCACCAGCCGGCCCACTGACAGGGCCGAGCAGTACTTC | CATSRPTDRAEQYF
TRBJ2-3 | . | TRBV18 | . | TGTGCCAGCTCACCTACCACAGATACGCAGTATTTT | CASSPTTDTQYF
TRBJ2-7 | . | TRBV7-2 | . | TGTGCCAGCAGCTTAGTGGACAGCGGCGAGCAGTACTTC | CASSLVDSGEQYF
TRBJ1-4 | . | TRBV6-8 | . | TGTGCCAGCAGTTACAGGTCGACCGTCCAAGGAAAACTGTTTTTT | CASSYRSTVQGKLFF
TRBJ2-3 | . | TRBV28 | TRBD1 | TGTGCCAGCAGTCTCGCTCGGACAGGGAAGAGGGCAGATACGCAGTATTTT | CASSLARTGKRADTQYF
TRBJ1-1 | . | TRBV1 | . | TGCGCCAGCAGCCAATCAATGATAAACACTGAAGCTTTCTTT | CASSQSMINTEAFF
TRBJ1-2 | . | TRBV6-8 | TRBD1 | TGTGCCAGCAGTAGACAGGGGGATAACTATGGCTACACCTTC | CASSRQGDNYGYTF
TRBJ2-7 | . | TRBV23-1 | . | TGCGCCAGCAGCTTTACAGGGCCCTACGAGCAGTACTTC | CASSFTGPYEQYF
TRBJ1-3 | once | TRBV23-1 | . | TGCGCCAGCAGCCAGCAGGCCGGAAACACCATATATTTT | CASSQQAGNTIYF
TRBJ2-2 | once | TRBV19 | . | TGTGCCAGTAGTCCTATATTCGGGGAGCTGTTTTTT | CASSPIFGELFF
TRBJ1-1 | once | TRBV7-6 | TRBD1 | TGTGCCAGCAGCTCCACAGGGGGGACGAACACTGAAGCTTTCTTT | CASSSTGGTNTEAFF
TRBJ1-1 | . | TRBV6-8 | TRBD1 | TGTGCCATCAGTGGAGACAGGGCGAACACTGAAGCTTTCTTT | CAISGDRANTEAFF
TRBJ2-7 | . | TRBV11-3 | . | TGTGCCAGCAGCCCTAGAAGTGGGGGCTCCTACGAGCAGTACTTC | CASSPRSGGSYEQYF
TRBJ1-2 | . | TRBV6-8 | . | TGTGCCAGCAGCTATACAGAGTCGGGTGGCTACACCTTC | CASSYTESGGYTF
TRBJ2-2 | . | TRBV10-1 | TRBD2 | TGCGCCAGCAGTGATGGAGCGGGAGACACCGGGGAGCTGTTTTTT | CASSDGAGDTGELFF
TRBJ1-1 | once | TRBV6-8 | . | TGTGCCAGCAGCCCCAGGGTCAGCACTGAAGCTTTCTTT | CASSPRVSTEAFF
TRBJ2-7 | . | TRBV11-3 | . | TGTGCCAGCAGCCGGGGCGGCGACTCCTACGAGCAGTACTTC | CASSRGGDSYEQYF
TRBJ2-5 | . | TRBV28 | . | TGTGCCAGCAGTTTAAACGTCGGCAGGGGCGAGACCCAGTACTTC | CASSLNVGRGETQYF
TRBJ1-1 | . | TRBV30 | . | TGTGCCAGCACGCAAATGAACACTGAAGCTTTCTTT | CASTQMNTEAFF
TRBJ1-2 | . | TRBV28 | TRBD1 | TGTGCCAGCAGCCGGACAGGGATCTATGGCTACACCTTC | CASSRTGIYGYTF
TRBJ2-5 | . | TRBV11-3 | . | TGTGCCAGCAGCTTACTTGCGGGGCCTAAGGGAGAGACCCAGTACTTC | CASSLLAGPKGETQYF
TRBJ1-2 | . | TRBV19 | TRBD1 | TGTGCCAGTAGTATTTTTGTTTCGGGACAGAACTACTATGGCTACACCTTC | CASSIFVSGQNYYGYTF
TRBJ1-5 | . | TRBV15 | TRBD1 | TGTGCCACCAGCGGAGAACAGGGGGGACAGCCCCAGCATTTT | CATSGEQGGQPQHF
TRBJ1-4 | . | TRBV7-4 | . | TGTGCCAGCAGCTTTTGGCTCGATGAAAAACTGTTTTTT | CASSFWLDEKLFF